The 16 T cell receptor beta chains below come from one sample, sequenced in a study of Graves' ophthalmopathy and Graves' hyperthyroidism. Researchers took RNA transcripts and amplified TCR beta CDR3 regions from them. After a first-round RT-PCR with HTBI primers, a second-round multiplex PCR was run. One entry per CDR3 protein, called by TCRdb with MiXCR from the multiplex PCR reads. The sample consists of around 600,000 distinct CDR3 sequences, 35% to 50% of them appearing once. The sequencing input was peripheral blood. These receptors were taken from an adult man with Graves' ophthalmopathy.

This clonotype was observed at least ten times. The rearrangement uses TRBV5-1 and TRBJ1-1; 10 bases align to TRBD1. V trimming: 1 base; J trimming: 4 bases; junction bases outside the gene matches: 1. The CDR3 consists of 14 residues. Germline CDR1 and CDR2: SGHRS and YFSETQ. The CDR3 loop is CASSLRTGGTEAFF. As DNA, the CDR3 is TGCGCCAGCAGCTTGAGGACAGGGGGCACTGAAGCTTTCTTT.

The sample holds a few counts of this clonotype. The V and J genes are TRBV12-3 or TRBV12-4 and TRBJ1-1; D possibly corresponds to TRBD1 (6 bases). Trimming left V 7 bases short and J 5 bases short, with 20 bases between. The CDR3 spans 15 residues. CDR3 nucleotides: TGTGCCAGCACTTATCGGGCGGGGGCGAGGACTGAAGCTTTCTTT. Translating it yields CASTYRAGARTEAFF.

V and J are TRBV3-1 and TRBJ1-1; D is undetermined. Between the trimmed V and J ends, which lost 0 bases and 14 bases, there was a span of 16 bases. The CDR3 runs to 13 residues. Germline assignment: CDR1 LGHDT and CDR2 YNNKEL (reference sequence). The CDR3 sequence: CASSQERRVSVFF. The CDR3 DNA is TGTGCCAGCAGCCAAGAGAGGAGGGTTAGTGTCTTCTTT.

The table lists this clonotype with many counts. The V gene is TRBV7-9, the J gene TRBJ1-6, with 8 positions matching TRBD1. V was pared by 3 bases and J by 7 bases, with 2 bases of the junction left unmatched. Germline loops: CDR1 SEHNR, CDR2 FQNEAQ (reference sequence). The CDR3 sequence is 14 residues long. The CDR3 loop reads CASSFQGANSPLHF. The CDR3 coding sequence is TGTGCCAGCAGCTTTCAGGGGGCGAATTCACCCCTCCACTTT.

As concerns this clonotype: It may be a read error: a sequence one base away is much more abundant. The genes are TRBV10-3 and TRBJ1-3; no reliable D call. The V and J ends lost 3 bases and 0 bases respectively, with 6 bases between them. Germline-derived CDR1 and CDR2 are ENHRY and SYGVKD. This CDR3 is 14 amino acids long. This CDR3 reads CAISDTSSGNTIYF. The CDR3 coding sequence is TGTGCCATCAGTGACACAAGCTCTGGAAACACCATATATTTT.

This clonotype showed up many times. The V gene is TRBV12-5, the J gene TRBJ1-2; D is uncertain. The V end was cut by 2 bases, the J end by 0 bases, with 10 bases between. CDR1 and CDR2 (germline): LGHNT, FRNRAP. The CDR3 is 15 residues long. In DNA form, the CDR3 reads TGTGCTAGTGGTTTGAGGCTAAACCCTAACTATGGCTACACCTTC. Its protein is CASGLRLNPNYGYTF.

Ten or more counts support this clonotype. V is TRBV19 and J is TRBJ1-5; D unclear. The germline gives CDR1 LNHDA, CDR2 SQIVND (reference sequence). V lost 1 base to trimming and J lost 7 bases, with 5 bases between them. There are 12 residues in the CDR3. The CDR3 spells CASSIGRQPQHF. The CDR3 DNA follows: TGTGCCAGTAGTATAGGCCGGCAGCCCCAGCATTTT. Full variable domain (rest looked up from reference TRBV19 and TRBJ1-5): DGGITQSPKYLFRKEGQNVTLSCEQNLNHDAMYWYRQDPGQGLRLIYYSQIVNDFQKGDIAEGYSVSREKKESFPLTVTSAQKNPTAFYLCASSIGRQPQHFGDGTRLSIL.

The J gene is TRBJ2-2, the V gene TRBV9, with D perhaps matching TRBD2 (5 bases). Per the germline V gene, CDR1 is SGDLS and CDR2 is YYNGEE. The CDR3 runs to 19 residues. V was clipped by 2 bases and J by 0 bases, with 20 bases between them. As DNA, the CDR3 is TGTGCCAGCAGCGTTCCGGCGTTGAGGGATCACACGAACACCGGGGAGCTGTTTTTT. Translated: CASSVPALRDHTNTGELFF.

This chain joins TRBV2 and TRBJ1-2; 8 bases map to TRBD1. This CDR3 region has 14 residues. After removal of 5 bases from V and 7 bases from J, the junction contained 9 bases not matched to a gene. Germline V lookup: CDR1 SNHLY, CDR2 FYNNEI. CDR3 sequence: CASSNTGQGPGYTF. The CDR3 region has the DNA TGTGCCAGCAGTAACACCGGACAGGGCCCTGGCTACACCTTC.

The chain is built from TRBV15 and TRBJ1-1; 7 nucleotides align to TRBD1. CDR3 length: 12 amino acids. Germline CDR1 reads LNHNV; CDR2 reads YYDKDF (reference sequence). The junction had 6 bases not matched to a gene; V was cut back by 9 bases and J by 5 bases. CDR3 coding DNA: TGTGCCACAGAAGACAGGGCGACTGAAGCTTTCTTT. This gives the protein CATEDRATEAFF.

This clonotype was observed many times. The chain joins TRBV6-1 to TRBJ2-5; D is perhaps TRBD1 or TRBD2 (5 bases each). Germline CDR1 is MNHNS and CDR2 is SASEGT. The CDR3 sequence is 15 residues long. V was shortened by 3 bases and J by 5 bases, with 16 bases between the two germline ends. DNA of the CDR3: TGTGCCAGCAGTGATTTGAGGGGCGGACTGGAGACCCAGTACTTC. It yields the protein CASSDLRGGLETQYF.

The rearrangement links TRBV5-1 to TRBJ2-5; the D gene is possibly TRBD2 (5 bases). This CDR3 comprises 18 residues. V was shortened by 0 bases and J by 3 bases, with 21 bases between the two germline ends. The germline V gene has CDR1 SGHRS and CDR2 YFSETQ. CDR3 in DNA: TGCGCCAGCAGCTTGGGGGCTTCGGCCCGGGGTTTTGAAGAGACCCAGTACTTC. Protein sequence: CASSLGASARGFEETQYF.

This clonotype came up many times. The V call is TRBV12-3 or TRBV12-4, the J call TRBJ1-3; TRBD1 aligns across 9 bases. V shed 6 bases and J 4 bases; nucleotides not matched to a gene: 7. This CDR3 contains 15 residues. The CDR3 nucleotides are TGTGCCAGCAGACCTACAGGGGGCTCGGGAAACACCATATATTTT. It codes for CASRPTGGSGNTIYF.

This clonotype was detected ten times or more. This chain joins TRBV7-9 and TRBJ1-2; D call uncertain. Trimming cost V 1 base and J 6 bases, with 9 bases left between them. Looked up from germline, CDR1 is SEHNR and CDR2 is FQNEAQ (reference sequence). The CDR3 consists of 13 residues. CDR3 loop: CASSLVVQDGYTF. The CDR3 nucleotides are TGTGCCAGCAGCTTAGTTGTTCAAGATGGCTACACCTTC.

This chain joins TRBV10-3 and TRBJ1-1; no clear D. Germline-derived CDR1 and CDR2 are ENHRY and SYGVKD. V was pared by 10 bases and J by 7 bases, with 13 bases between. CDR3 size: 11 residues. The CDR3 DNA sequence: TGTGCCAGCAGACCACACGGTGAAGCTTTCTTT. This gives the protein CASRPHGEAFF.

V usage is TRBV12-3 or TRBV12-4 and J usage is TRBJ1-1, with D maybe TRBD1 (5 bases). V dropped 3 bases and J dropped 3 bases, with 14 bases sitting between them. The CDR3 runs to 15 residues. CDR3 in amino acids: CASSFNQGMDTEAFF. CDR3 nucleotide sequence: TGTGCCAGCAGTTTTAATCAGGGTATGGACACTGAAGCTTTCTTT.